These 17 T cell receptor beta chains share one sample of origin, sequenced in a study of T cell responses to AZD1222 COVID-19 vaccine. Repertoires were generated with immunoSEQ multiplex PCR, while TCRdb's copy carries only in-frame clones and drops some. The profile shows about 100,000 clones, 85% to 90% of them singletons. Sequences were derived from peripheral blood, sampled on day 0 of AZD1222 vaccination. The receptors derive from an adult in good health.

The chain uses TRBV5-1 and TRBJ1-6, with D unclear. Trimming removed 0 bases from V and 9 bases from J, with 10 bases in between. The germline gives CDR1 SGHRS, CDR2 YFSETQ. The CDR3 contains 14 residues. CDR3 bases: TGCGCCAGCAGCTTGGACATCCGGTCTTCACCCCTCCACTTT. It codes for CASSLDIRSSPLHF.

The chain links TRBV5-6 to TRBJ2-3; 7 bases fit TRBD1. The CDR3 consists of 14 residues. Looked up from germline, CDR1 is SGHDT and CDR2 is YYEEEE. V lost 4 bases to trimming and J lost 4 bases; unmatched junction nucleotides: 6. The CDR3 loop is CASSRGQEADTQYF. DNA for the CDR3: TGTGCCAGCAGCAGAGGACAGGAGGCAGATACGCAGTATTTT.

The chain is built from TRBV18 and TRBJ1-3; D is ambiguous. The CDR3 is made up of 14 amino acids. The germline CDR1 and CDR2 sequences are KGHSH and LQKENI. V was cut by 2 bases and J by 0 bases, with 5 bases left in between. Here the CDR3 reads CASSPSGSGNTIYF. The CDR3 DNA follows: TGTGCCAGCTCACCATCGGGCTCTGGAAACACCATATATTTT.

V is TRBV7-9 and J is TRBJ2-7; D uncertain. Looked up from germline, CDR1 is SEHNR and CDR2 is FQNEAQ (reference sequence). Between the trimmed V and J ends, which lost 8 bases and 4 bases, there was a span of 15 bases. This CDR3 contains 13 residues. CDR3 bases: TGTGCCAGCGCGGATTCAAAGGGATACGAGCAGTACTTC. Amino acid sequence: CASADSKGYEQYF.

The chain is built from TRBV5-1 and TRBJ1-5, with a weak D call TRBD1 (5 bases). The CDR3 extends over 15 amino acids. Germline values: CDR1 SGHRS, CDR2 YFSETQ. Trimming removed 4 bases from V and 7 bases from J, with 18 bases in between. In DNA, the CDR3 is TGCGCCAGCAGCCTAACCGGGGAGAAGGGGCAGCCCCAGCATTTT. It specifies CASSLTGEKGQPQHF. Full variable domain (remainder filled in from reference TRBV5-1 and TRBJ1-5): KAGVTQTPRYLIKTRGQQVTLSCSPISGHRSVSWYQQTPGQGLQFLFEYFSETQRNKGNFPGRFSGRQFSNSRSEMNVSTLELGDSALYLCASSLTGEKGQPQHFGDGTRLSIL.

The gene calls are TRBV27 and TRBJ1-2; D gene ambiguous. Germline V gives CDR1 MNHEY, CDR2 SMNVEV (reference sequence). The CDR3 has 14 amino acids. Trimming shortened V by 0 bases and J by 8 bases, and 13 bases separated the two germline ends. The CDR3 DNA follows: TGTGCCAGCAGTTTATCGCCCCTACAACTGGGCTACACCTTC. It encodes CASSLSPLQLGYTF.

The chain employs TRBV20-1 and TRBJ1-3; maybe TRBD1 (6 bases). Germline CDR1 reads DFQATT; CDR2 reads SNEGSKA (reference sequence). CDR3 length: 16 amino acids. V lost 3 bases and J 1 base, leaving 16 bases between the germline ends. The DNA of the CDR3 is TGCAGTGCTAGTATGGGACATACGGTATCTGGAAACACCATATATTTT. This gives the protein CSASMGHTVSGNTIYF.

The rearrangement uses TRBV4-1 and TRBJ2-7; a weak D match, TRBD1 (6 bases). Trimming left V 3 bases short and J 0 bases short, with 15 bases between. The CDR3 extends over 16 amino acids. Germline assignment: CDR1 MGHRA and CDR2 YSYEKL. The CDR3 spells CASSQLDSFFSYEQYF. The CDR3 nucleotides read TGCGCCAGCAGCCAGTTGGACAGCTTCTTCTCCTACGAGCAGTACTTC.

As DNA, the CDR3 is TGTGCCAGCACAAAGCGGGGCAGGGCCTCTGGAAACACCATATATTTT. Translating it yields CASTKRGRASGNTIYF. The chain couples TRBV19 to TRBJ1-3; a weak D match, TRBD1 (5 bases). Between the trimmed V and J ends, which lost 9 bases and 0 bases, there was a span of 18 bases. Germline assignment: CDR1 LNHDA and CDR2 SQIVND (reference sequence). The CDR3 is 16 amino acids.

CDR3: CASSLDREADPYNEQFF. CDR3 bases: TGTGCCAGCAGCTTAGATCGGGAAGCGGACCCCTACAATGAGCAGTTCTTC. J is TRBJ2-1 and V is TRBV11-2; D might be TRBD2 (5 bases). Germline V CDR1 and CDR2: SGHAT, FQNNGV. This CDR3 spans 17 amino acids. Trimming shortened V by 0 bases and J by 2 bases, and 14 bases separated the two germline ends.

This sequence joins TRBV9 and TRBJ1-2; no clear D gene. CDR1 is SGDLS, CDR2 YYNGEE, per germline. This CDR3 is 14 amino acids long. The V gene lost 0 bases and the J gene lost 0 bases, with 6 bases spanning the gap. CDR3 protein: CASSVGVANYGYTF. The CDR3 DNA follows: TGTGCCAGCAGCGTAGGGGTGGCTAACTATGGCTACACCTTC. The whole variable domain, remainder taken from reference TRBV9 and TRBJ1-2, is DSGVTQTPKHLITATGQRVTLRCSPRSGDLSVYWYQQSLDQGLQFLIQYYNGEERAKGNILERFSAQQFPDLHSELNLSSLELGDSALYFCASSVGVANYGYTFGSGTRLTVV.

The V and J genes are TRBV12-3 or TRBV12-4 and TRBJ1-2, with D maybe TRBD1 (5 bases). V was shortened by 10 bases and J by 2 bases, with 11 bases between the two germline ends. The CDR3 has 12 residues. In nucleotides, the CDR3 is TGTGCCACCCAGGGTTTCAACTATGGCTACACCTTC. It is translated as CATQGFNYGYTF.

This chain connects TRBV5-1 to TRBJ2-7; D might be TRBD1 or TRBD2, each matching 6 bases. The V and J ends lost 0 bases and 4 bases respectively, with 11 bases between them. The CDR3 is 14 residues long. CDR1 is SGHRS and CDR2 is YFSETQ in the germline V gene. The CDR3: CASSLGGAQYEQYF. The CDR3 DNA follows: TGCGCCAGCAGCTTGGGGGGGGCCCAGTACGAGCAGTACTTC.

The V gene is TRBV9, the J gene TRBJ2-7; TRBD2 matches at 8 bases. J gave up 7 bases and V 0 bases, and 6 bases lay outside the gene matches. The CDR3 sequence is 14 residues long. CDR1 is SGDLS, CDR2 YYNGEE, per germline. The CDR3 region is CASSVGVAGLEQYF. In DNA, the CDR3 is TGTGCCAGCAGCGTAGGAGTAGCGGGGCTTGAGCAGTACTTC.

This clone was observed a single time. This chain joins TRBV5-4 and TRBJ2-1; no clear D gene. CDR3 length: 16 amino acids. Trimming shortened V by 1 base and J by 0 bases, and 11 bases separated the two germline ends. Germline V gene lookup returns CDR1 SGHNT and CDR2 YYREEE (reference sequence). The CDR3 reads CASSLLGLSSYNEQFF. The CDR3 DNA follows: TGTGCCAGCAGCTTGCTAGGTTTAAGCTCCTACAATGAGCAGTTCTTC.

The V call is TRBV9, the J call TRBJ2-1; the match to TRBD2 covers 9 bases. V shed 4 bases, J shed 4 bases, and the junction held 9 bases outside the gene matches. Germline CDR1 is SGDLS and CDR2 is YYNGEE. The length of the CDR3 is 16 residues. In DNA form, the CDR3 reads TGTGCCAGCAGCCTCCACACGCGGGGGGGGTACAATGAGCAGTTCTTC. Protein: CASSLHTRGGYNEQFF.

The V call is TRBV30, the J call TRBJ1-3; 7 nucleotides match TRBD1. V dropped 0 bases and J dropped 0; count of bases not matched to a gene: 5. The CDR3 contains 16 residues. CDR1 and CDR2 from the germline V gene are GTSNPN and SVGIG (reference sequence). The CDR3 DNA follows: TGTGCCTGGAGTGTACCAGGGGGTCACTCTGGAAACACCATATATTTT. It encodes CAWSVPGGHSGNTIYF.